This passage covers 8 T cell receptor beta chains from one sample sequenced in a study of blood T cell repertoires in COVID-19 (dated by TCRdb to 2019 to 2021). To prepare the library, the immunoSEQ multiplex PCR assay was applied. TCRdb limited this immuneACCESS table to in-frame rearrangements with V and J called. A share of clones is missing; checked studies link under half to unresolved V genes, and the rest is unexplained. This sample holds more than 200,000 clones; about 88% were observed only once. The biggest ten clones account for approximately 1.8% of the sample. Sequences were obtained from peripheral blood. The receptors shown here come from a man in his 70s with acute or convalescent COVID-19.

This chain uses TRBV20-1 with TRBJ2-1; 12 nucleotides align to TRBD2. CDR3 length: 16 residues. The trim removed 3 bases at V and 1 base at J, leaving 4 bases unmatched. Germline assignment: CDR1 DFQATT and CDR2 SNEGSKA (reference sequence). This CDR3 reads CSASASGRDSYNEQFF. DNA for the CDR3: TGCAGTGCTAGTGCTAGCGGGAGGGATTCCTACAATGAGCAGTTCTTC.

V usage is TRBV7-9 and J usage is TRBJ2-7, with 9 bases identical to TRBD2. J was trimmed by 2 bases and V by 8 bases; bases with no gene match: 7. This CDR3 contains 14 residues. Germline lookup yields CDR1 SEHNR and CDR2 FQNEAQ (reference sequence). The CDR3 here is CASSLQREAYEQYF. The CDR3 coding sequence is TGTGCCAGCTCCCTTCAGCGGGAGGCCTACGAGCAGTACTTC. Using reference TRBV7-9 and TRBJ2-7 for the parts outside the CDR3, the full variable domain is DTGVSQNPRHKITKRGQNVTFRCDPISEHNRLYWYRQTLGQGPEFLTYFQNEAQLEKSRLLSDRFSAERPKGSFSTLEIQRTEQGDSAMYLCASSLQREAYEQYFGPGTRLTVT.

The J gene is TRBJ2-1, the V gene TRBV15; TRBD2 matches at 11 bases. V lost 2 bases to trimming and J lost 5 bases; unmatched junction nucleotides: 5. This CDR3 contains 16 residues. Germline CDR1 LNHNV, CDR2 YYDKDF (reference sequence). In DNA, the CDR3 is TGTGCCACCAGCAGAAGTAGCGGGAGGGGTGACAATGAGCAGTTCTTC. Protein: CATSRSSGRGDNEQFF.

The chain links TRBV5-1 to TRBJ1-4; 8 bases line up with TRBD1. The junction had 4 bases not matched to a gene; V was cut back by 4 bases and J by 8 bases. Per the germline V gene, CDR1 is SGHRS and CDR2 is YFSETQ. This CDR3 is built from 13 residues. For the CDR3, the DNA is TGCGCCAGCAGCCAAGGGACAGGAGAAAAACTGTTTTTT. Its translation: CASSQGTGEKLFF.

This clone was recorded a few times. The rearrangement joins TRBV4-2 to TRBJ2-4; weak D call: TRBD1 (7 bases). Trimming took 0 bases from V and 3 from J, leaving 12 bases between them. The germline gives CDR1 LGHNA, CDR2 YNFKEQ. The CDR3 is 16 amino acids. CDR3 region: CASSQDRQGGKNIQYF. The CDR3 DNA follows: TGTGCCAGCAGCCAAGATCGACAGGGAGGCAAAAACATTCAGTACTTC.

The V and J genes are TRBV7-2 and TRBJ1-1; 8 positions match TRBD1. From germline, CDR1 is SGHTA and CDR2 FQGNSA. The junction had 3 bases not matched to a gene; V was cut back by 2 bases and J by 4 bases. This CDR3 has 14 amino acids. The CDR3 sequence is CASSLQTGATEAFF. In DNA form, the CDR3 reads TGTGCCAGCAGCTTACAGACAGGGGCCACTGAAGCTTTCTTT.

This chain uses TRBV7-9 with TRBJ1-1, with TRBD1 as a possible D gene (5 bases). The germline CDR1 and CDR2 sequences are SEHNR and FQNEAQ (reference sequence). This CDR3 comprises 13 residues. V dropped 0 bases and J dropped 5 bases, with 7 bases sitting between them. The CDR3 is CASSLAGVTEAFF. CDR3 in DNA: TGTGCCAGCAGCTTAGCAGGGGTTACTGAAGCTTTCTTT.

The genes are TRBV19 and TRBJ2-7, with D perhaps TRBD1 (5 bases). The germline V and J ends were trimmed by 5 bases and 5 bases, with 19 bases remaining between them. Germline V CDR1 and CDR2: LNHDA, SQIVND (reference sequence). The CDR3 totals 15 residues. The chain's CDR3 is CASSPREREGHEQYF. The CDR3, as DNA: TGTGCCAGTAGTCCCAGGGAAAGGGAAGGCCACGAGCAGTACTTC.